This T cell receptor (beta chain) was recovered during a study of monozygotic twins with cystic fibrosis. Study overall: Libraries were built from about 3 micrograms of fragmented DNA using about 16 PCR cycles. Study-wide results and limits: Nucleotide-identical clonotype sharing was significantly higher within monozygotic CF twin pairs than between unrelated CF individuals. In 13 of 16 pairs, V gene usage was closest to the co-twin's. Clonality was generally low (median approximately 0.0094), higher in the most severe patients.

Only in-frame clones appear in the TCRdb table, and some are missing; sequencing was by immunoSEQ multiplex PCR. The sample holds about 32,000 clones; more than 85% are singletons and the top ten take approximately 0.88%. About this clone itself: Its specificity is not known.

The CDR3 totals 9 residues. The germline V gene encodes CDR1 SNHLY and CDR2 FYNNEI. Trimming stripped 8 bases from V and 11 bases from J, with 4 bases between. This TCR was sampled from a girl aged 2 to 10 with cystic fibrosis. The gene calls are TRBV2 and TRBJ1-6; D is unclear. The sequencing input was blood. DNA for the CDR3: TGTGCCAGCGGACCACCCCTCCACTTT. It yields the protein CASGPPLHF.